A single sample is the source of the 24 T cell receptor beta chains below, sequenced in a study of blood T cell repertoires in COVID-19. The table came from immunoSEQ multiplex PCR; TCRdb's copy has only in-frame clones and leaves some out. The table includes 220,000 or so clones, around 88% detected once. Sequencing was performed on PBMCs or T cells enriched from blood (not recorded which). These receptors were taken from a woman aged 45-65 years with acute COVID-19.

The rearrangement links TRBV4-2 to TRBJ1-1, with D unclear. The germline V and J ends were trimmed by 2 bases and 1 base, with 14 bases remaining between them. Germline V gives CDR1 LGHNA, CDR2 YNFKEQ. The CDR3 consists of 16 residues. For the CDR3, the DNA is TGTGCCAGCAGCCAACTTGATAGACAAGCGAACACTGAAGCTTTCTTT. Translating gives CASSQLDRQANTEAFF.

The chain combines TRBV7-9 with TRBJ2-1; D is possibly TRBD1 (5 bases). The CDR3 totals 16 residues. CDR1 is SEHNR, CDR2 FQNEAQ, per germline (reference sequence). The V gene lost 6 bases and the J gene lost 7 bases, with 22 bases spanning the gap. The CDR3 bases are TGTGCCAGCAGGGCCCCTTTCGGACAAAAAGGGAATGAGCAGTTCTTC. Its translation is CASRAPFGQKGNEQFF. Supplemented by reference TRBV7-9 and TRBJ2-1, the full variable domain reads DTGVSQNPRHKITKRGQNVTFRCDPISEHNRLYWYRQTLGQGPEFLTYFQNEAQLEKSRLLSDRFSAERPKGSFSTLEIQRTEQGDSAMYLCASRAPFGQKGNEQFFGPGTRLTVL.

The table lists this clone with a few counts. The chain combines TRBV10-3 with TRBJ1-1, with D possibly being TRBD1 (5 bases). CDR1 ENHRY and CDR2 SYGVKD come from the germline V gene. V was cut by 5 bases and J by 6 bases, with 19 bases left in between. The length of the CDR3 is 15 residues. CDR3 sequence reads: CAISSSLGAGAEAFF. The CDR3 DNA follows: TGTGCCATCAGTTCTTCGCTTGGGGCAGGCGCTGAAGCTTTCTTT.

The CDR3 here is CASSPRDTYNEQFF. CDR3 in DNA: TGTGCCAGCAGCCCCCGGGACACCTACAATGAGCAGTTCTTC. The V gene is TRBV3-1 (or the pseudogene TRBV3-2), the J gene TRBJ2-1; a possible D gene is TRBD1 (6 bases). The length of the CDR3 is 14 residues. Looked up from germline, CDR1 is LGHDT and CDR2 is YNNKEL (reference sequence). V shed 4 bases and J shed 2 bases, with 9 bases lying between them.

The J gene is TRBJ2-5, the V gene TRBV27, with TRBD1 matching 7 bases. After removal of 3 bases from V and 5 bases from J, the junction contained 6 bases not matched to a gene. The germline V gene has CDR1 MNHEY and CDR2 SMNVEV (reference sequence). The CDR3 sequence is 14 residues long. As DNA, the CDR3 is TGTGCCAGCAGTTTCGACAGGGTAGGCGAGACCCAGTACTTC. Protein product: CASSFDRVGETQYF.

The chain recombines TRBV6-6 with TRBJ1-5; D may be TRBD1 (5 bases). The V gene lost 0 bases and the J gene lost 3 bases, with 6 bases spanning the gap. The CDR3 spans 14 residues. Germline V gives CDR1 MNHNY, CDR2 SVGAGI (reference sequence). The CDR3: CASSYSGVNQPQHF. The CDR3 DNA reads TGTGCCAGCAGTTACTCAGGGGTCAATCAGCCCCAGCATTTT.

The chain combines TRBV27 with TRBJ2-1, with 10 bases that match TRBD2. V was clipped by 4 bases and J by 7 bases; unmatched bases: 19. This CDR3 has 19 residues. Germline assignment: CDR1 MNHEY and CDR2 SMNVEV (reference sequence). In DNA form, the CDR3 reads TGTGCCAGCAGTTCCACCCTGACTATAGCGGGAGGCCCCCGTAATGAGCAGTTCTTC. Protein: CASSSTLTIAGGPRNEQFF.

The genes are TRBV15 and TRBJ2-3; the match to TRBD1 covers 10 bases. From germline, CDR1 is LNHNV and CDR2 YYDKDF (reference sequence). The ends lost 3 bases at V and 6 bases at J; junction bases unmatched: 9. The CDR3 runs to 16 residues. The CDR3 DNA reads TGTGCCACCAGCAGTGCTCGACAGGGGGCAGGGGATACGCAGTATTTT. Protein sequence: CATSSARQGAGDTQYF.

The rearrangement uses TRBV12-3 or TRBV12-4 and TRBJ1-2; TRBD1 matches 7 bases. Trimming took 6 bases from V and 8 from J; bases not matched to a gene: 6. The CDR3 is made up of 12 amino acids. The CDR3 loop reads CASSRDSLGYTF. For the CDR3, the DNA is TGTGCCAGCAGCCGGGACAGTCTGGGCTACACCTTC.

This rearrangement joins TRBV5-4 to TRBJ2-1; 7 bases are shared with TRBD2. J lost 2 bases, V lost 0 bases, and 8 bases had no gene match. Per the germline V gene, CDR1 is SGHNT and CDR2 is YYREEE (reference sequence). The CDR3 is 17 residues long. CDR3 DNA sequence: TGTGCCAGCAGCTTGGGAGCTCTGAGCGGGGCCTACAATGAGCAGTTCTTC. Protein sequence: CASSLGALSGAYNEQFF.

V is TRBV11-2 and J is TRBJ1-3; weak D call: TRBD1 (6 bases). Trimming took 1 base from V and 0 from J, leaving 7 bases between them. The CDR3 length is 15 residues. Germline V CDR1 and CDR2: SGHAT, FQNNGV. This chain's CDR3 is CASSLGQVSGNTIYF. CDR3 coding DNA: TGTGCCAGCAGCTTAGGACAGGTCTCTGGAAACACCATATATTTT.

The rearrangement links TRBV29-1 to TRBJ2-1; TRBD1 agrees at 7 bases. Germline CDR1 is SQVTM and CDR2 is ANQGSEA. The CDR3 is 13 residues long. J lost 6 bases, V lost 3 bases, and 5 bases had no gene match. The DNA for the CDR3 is TGCAGCGTTGATGAGGGGGCGCTCAATGAGCAGTTCTTC. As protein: CSVDEGALNEQFF.

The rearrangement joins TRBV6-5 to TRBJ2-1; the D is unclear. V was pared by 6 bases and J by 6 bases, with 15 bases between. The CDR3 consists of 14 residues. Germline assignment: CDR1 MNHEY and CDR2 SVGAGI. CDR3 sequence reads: CASSYTANFNEQFF. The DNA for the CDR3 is TGTGCCAGCAGCTACACCGCGAACTTCAATGAGCAGTTCTTC.

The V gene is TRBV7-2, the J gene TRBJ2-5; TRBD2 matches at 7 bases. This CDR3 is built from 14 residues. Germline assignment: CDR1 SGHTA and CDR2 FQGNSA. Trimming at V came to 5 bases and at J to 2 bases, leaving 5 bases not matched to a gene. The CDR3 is CASSDSAGQETQYF. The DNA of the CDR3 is TGTGCCAGCAGCGATTCAGCGGGACAAGAGACCCAGTACTTC. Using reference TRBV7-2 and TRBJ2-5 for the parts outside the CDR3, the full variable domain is GAGVSQSPSNKVTEKGKDVELRCDPISGHTALYWYRQSLGQGLEFLIYFQGNSAPDKSGLPSDRFSAERTGGSVSTLTIQRTQQEDSAVYLCASSDSAGQETQYFGPGTRLLVL.

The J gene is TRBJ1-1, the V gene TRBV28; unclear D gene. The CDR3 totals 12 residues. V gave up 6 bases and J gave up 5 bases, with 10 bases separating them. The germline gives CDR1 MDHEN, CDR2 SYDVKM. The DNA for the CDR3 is TGTGCCAGCAGCCCCGCGTGGACTGAAGCTTTCTTT. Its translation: CASSPAWTEAFF.

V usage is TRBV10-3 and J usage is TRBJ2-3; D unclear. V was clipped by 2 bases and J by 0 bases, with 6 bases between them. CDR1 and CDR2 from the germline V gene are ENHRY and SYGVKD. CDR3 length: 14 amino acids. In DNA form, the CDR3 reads TGTGCCATCAGTGAGCTTTCTAGCACAGATACGCAGTATTTT. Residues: CAISELSSTDTQYF.

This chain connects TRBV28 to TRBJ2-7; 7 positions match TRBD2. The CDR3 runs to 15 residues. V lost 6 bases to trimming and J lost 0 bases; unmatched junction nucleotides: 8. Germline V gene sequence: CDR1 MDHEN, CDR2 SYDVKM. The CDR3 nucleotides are TGTGCCAGCAGGACTGCCGGGACTAACTCCTACGAGCAGTACTTC. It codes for CASRTAGTNSYEQYF. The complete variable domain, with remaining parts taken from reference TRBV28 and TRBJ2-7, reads DVKVTQSSRYLVKRTGEKVFLECVQDMDHENMFWYRQDPGLGLRLIYFSYDVKMKEKGDIPEGYSVSREKKERFSLILESASTNQTSMYLCASRTAGTNSYEQYFGPGTRLTVT.

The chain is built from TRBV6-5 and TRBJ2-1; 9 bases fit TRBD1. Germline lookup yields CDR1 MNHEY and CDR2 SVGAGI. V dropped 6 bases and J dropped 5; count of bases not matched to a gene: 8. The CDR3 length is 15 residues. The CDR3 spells CASRDPGQGHNEQFF. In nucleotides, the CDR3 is TGTGCCAGCAGAGATCCGGGACAGGGCCACAATGAGCAGTTCTTC.

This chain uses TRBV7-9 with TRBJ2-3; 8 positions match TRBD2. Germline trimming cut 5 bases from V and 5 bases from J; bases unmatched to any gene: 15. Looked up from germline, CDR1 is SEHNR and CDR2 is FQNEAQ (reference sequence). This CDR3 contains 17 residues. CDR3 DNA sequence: TGTGCCAGCAGCCTAAGGGGCGGGACTAGAGGGGAAGATACGCAGTATTTT. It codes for CASSLRGGTRGEDTQYF.

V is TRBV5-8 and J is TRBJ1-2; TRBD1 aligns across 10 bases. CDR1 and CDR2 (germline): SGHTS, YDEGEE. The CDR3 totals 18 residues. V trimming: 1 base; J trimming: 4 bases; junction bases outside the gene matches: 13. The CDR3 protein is CASSLFRDRGVLGYGYTF. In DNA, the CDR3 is TGTGCCAGCAGCTTGTTCCGGGACAGGGGAGTTCTAGGCTATGGCTACACCTTC.

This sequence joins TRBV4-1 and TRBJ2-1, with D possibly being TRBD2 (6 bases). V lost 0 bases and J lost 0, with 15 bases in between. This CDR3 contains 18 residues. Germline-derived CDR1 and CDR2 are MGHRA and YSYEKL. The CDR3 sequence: CASSQDRVAASSYNEQFF. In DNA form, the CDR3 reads TGCGCCAGCAGCCAAGATAGGGTAGCGGCAAGCTCCTACAATGAGCAGTTCTTC.

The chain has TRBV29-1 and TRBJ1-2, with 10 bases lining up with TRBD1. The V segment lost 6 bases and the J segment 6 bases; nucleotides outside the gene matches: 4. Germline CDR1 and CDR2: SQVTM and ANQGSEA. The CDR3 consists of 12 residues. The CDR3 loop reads CSVAGTGDGYTF. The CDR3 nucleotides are TGCAGCGTCGCCGGGACAGGGGATGGCTACACCTTC.

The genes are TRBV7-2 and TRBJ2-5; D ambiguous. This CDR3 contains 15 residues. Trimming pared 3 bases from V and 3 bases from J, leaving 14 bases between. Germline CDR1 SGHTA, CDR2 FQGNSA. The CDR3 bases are TGTGCCAGCAGCTTCCGCGGCCCCCAAGAAGAGACCCAGTACTTC. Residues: CASSFRGPQEETQYF.

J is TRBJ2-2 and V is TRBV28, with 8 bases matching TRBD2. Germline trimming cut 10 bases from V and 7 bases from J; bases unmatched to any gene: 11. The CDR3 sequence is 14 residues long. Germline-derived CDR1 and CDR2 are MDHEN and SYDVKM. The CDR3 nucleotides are TGTGCCACCCTACTGGCGGGGGGCTTCGGGGAGCTGTTTTTT. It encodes CATLLAGGFGELFF.